A single sample is the source of the 21 T cell receptor beta chains below, sequenced in a study of CD8 T cells in Susac syndrome (dated by TCRdb to about 2019). Library generation was performed with the immunoSEQ multiplex PCR assay. RNA was extracted using the RNeasy kit, and about 0.45 to 1 ug of the RNA was reverse transcribed with random hexamers. The public reads were run again by TCRdb, first through fastp at Q25 and then through MiXCR, and only productive beta chains were kept. Each entry merges the rows of one CDR3 protein and shows their most common DNA and genes. The sample records 180,000 or so distinct CDR3 sequences, about 95% of which are singletons. The ten largest clones add up to approximately 0.098% of the sample. The sample comprised CD4+ T cells from PBMCs. These receptors were taken from a human donor in good health.

This rearrangement joins TRBV30 to TRBJ2-1; possible D gene TRBD2, 7 bases. CDR1 and CDR2 from the germline V gene are GTSNPN and SVGIG (reference sequence). This CDR3 has 15 residues. Trimming shortened V by 3 bases and J by 5 bases, and 17 bases separated the two germline ends. CDR3: CAWRAGAAPNNEQFF. In nucleotides, the CDR3 is TGTGCCTGGAGGGCGGGGGCAGCCCCAAACAATGAGCAGTTCTTC.

The genes are TRBV5-1 and TRBJ2-7; weak D call: TRBD2 (6 bases). V dropped 0 bases and J dropped 2 bases, with 12 bases sitting between them. There are 15 residues in the CDR3. Germline CDR1 SGHRS, CDR2 YFSETQ. The chain's CDR3 is CASSLGGTHTYEQYF. In DNA form, the CDR3 reads TGCGCCAGCAGCTTGGGCGGGACGCATACCTACGAGCAGTACTTC.

This chain links TRBV12-3 or TRBV12-4 with TRBJ2-7, with 9 bases lining up with TRBD1. Trimming at V came to 7 bases and at J to 0 bases, leaving 4 bases not matched to a gene. The CDR3 is made up of 14 amino acids. The CDR3 DNA follows: TGTGCCAGCACACAGGGGGCTTACTCCTACGAGCAGTACTTC. Encoded protein: CASTQGAYSYEQYF.

The chain carries TRBV4-2 and TRBJ2-1; D uncertain. CDR1 LGHNA and CDR2 YNFKEQ come from the germline V gene. The V and J ends lost 0 bases and 12 bases respectively, with 12 bases between them. CDR3 length: 13 residues. CDR3 in amino acids: CASSQDMDLMQFF. The CDR3 nucleotides are TGTGCCAGCAGCCAAGACATGGATTTAATGCAGTTCTTC.

The chain joins TRBV4-3 to TRBJ2-3; D gene ambiguous. Between the trimmed V and J ends, which lost 0 bases and 0 bases, there was a span of 7 bases. There are 15 residues in the CDR3. The germline gives CDR1 LGHNA, CDR2 YSLEER. CDR3 bases: TGCGCCAGCAGCCAAGACCTGGTTAGCACAGATACGCAGTATTTT. Its protein product is CASSQDLVSTDTQYF.

This clonotype came up once. The CDR3 here is CSAPGRPSSYEQYF. The CDR3 bases are TGCAGTGCGCCCGGGAGGCCCAGCTCCTACGAGCAGTACTTC. This chain uses TRBV20-1 with TRBJ2-7; 7 bases are a match to TRBD2. With V trimmed by 6 bases and J by 0 bases, 8 bases remained unmatched. Germline assignment: CDR1 DFQATT and CDR2 SNEGSKA (reference sequence). CDR3 size: 14 residues.

The rearrangement links TRBV12-3 or TRBV12-4 to TRBJ2-3; D is ambiguous. Trimming removed 3 bases from V and 3 bases from J, with 10 bases in between. The CDR3 is 14 residues long. CDR3 sequence (DNA): TGTGCCAGCAGTTTTGGGCTGGGAACAGATACGCAGTATTTT. It yields the protein CASSFGLGTDTQYF.

This chain connects TRBV7-9 to TRBJ2-1; D possibly corresponds to TRBD2 (6 bases). V was cut by 1 base and J by 4 bases, with 20 bases left in between. Per the germline V gene, CDR1 is SEHNR and CDR2 is FQNEAQ (reference sequence). This CDR3 comprises 18 residues. CDR3 DNA: TGTGCCAGCAGCTTAGATGGGGGAGGACCCTCCCTTTACAATGAGCAGTTCTTC. This gives the protein CASSLDGGGPSLYNEQFF.

The genes are TRBV28 and TRBJ2-7, with D possibly TRBD1 on 6 matching bases. Deletions cut 3 bases from V and 2 bases from J, with 11 bases between. This CDR3 is 14 amino acids long. The germline CDR1 and CDR2 sequences are MDHEN and SYDVKM. CDR3 DNA sequence: TGTGCCAGCAGTTTCGCAGGGGTCCCCTACGAGCAGTACTTC. Its translation is CASSFAGVPYEQYF.

This chain joins TRBV20-1 and TRBJ2-1; D is ambiguous. The ends were cut back, 3 bases at V and 6 bases at J, with 3 bases in the middle. The CDR3 has 10 amino acids. The germline gives CDR1 DFQATT, CDR2 SNEGSKA (reference sequence). CDR3 DNA: TGCAGTGCTAGGGCCAATGAGCAGTTCTTC. Protein: CSARANEQFF.

The chain is built from TRBV20-1 and TRBJ2-5; 9 bases are a match to TRBD2. This CDR3 is built from 12 residues. The germline V gene has CDR1 DFQATT and CDR2 SNEGSKA (reference sequence). V gave up 2 bases and J gave up 7 bases; unmatched junction bases: 2. The CDR3: CSARLAGMTQYF. CDR3 nucleotides: TGCAGTGCTAGACTAGCGGGAATGACCCAGTACTTC.

The CDR3 region is CSVSTGGAYNEQFF. The CDR3 coding sequence is TGCAGCGTGTCTACAGGGGGCGCCTACAATGAGCAGTTCTTC. The chain links TRBV29-1 to TRBJ2-1, with 9 bases aligning to TRBD1. This CDR3 region has 14 residues. CDR1 SQVTM and CDR2 ANQGSEA come from the germline V gene. With V trimmed by 6 bases and J by 2 bases, 5 bases remained unmatched.

This chain uses TRBV6-5 with TRBJ1-2; possible D gene TRBD1, 6 bases. V lost 5 bases and J 9 bases, leaving 16 bases between the germline ends. CDR1 is MNHEY, CDR2 SVGAGI, per germline. The CDR3 totals 13 residues. CDR3 in amino acids: CASSPDRGVRYTF. The CDR3 DNA is TGTGCCAGCAGTCCGGACAGAGGGGTGCGCTACACCTTC.

The chain couples TRBV12-3 or TRBV12-4 to TRBJ2-1; TRBD2 matches 8 bases. The CDR3 length is 13 residues. V lost 6 bases, J lost 8 bases, and 6 bases stayed unmatched. CDR3: CASRSSGIDEQFF. The CDR3, as DNA: TGTGCCAGCAGGAGTAGCGGGATCGATGAGCAGTTCTTC.

The rearrangement links TRBV4-3 to TRBJ2-3, with 9 bases matching TRBD2. The junction had 3 bases not matched to a gene; V was cut back by 3 bases and J by 5 bases. The CDR3 covers 14 residues. Germline loops: CDR1 LGHNA, CDR2 YSLEER. The CDR3 sequence: CASSQAGGIDTQYF. Written as DNA, the CDR3 is TGCGCCAGCAGCCAGGCGGGAGGGATAGATACGCAGTATTTT.

J is TRBJ2-7 and V is TRBV7-9, with a possible D match to TRBD1 (5 bases). The V gene lost 4 bases and the J gene lost 10 bases, with 26 bases spanning the gap. This CDR3 is built from 16 residues. Per the germline V gene, CDR1 is SEHNR and CDR2 is FQNEAQ (reference sequence). In DNA form, the CDR3 reads TGTGCCAGCAGCTCATATGGGGTGGACACCACAAGACACCAGTACTTC. Translating gives CASSSYGVDTTRHQYF.

The genes are TRBV20-1 and TRBJ2-7; no clear D. Germline loops: CDR1 DFQATT, CDR2 SNEGSKA (reference sequence). The CDR3 is 10 residues long. Trimming took 6 bases from V and 4 from J, leaving 7 bases between them. CDR3 in amino acids: CSASYYEQYF. As DNA, the CDR3 is TGCAGTGCAAGCTATTACGAGCAGTACTTC.

The gene calls are TRBV4-1 and TRBJ2-1; 10 bases fit TRBD2. CDR1 and CDR2 (germline): MGHRA, YSYEKL. V shed 1 base and J 9 bases; nucleotides not matched to a gene: 6. The CDR3 runs to 15 residues. CDR3 coding DNA: TGCGCCAGCAGCCAAGGAGGACTAGCGGTTAGTGAGCAGTTCTTC. Protein product: CASSQGGLAVSEQFF.

The chain combines TRBV7-2 with TRBJ2-5, with no clear D. The CDR3 has 13 residues. V was pared by 0 bases and J by 6 bases, with 8 bases between. Looked up from germline, CDR1 is SGHTA and CDR2 is FQGNSA. CDR3 sequence: CASSLARAQTQYF. CDR3 coding DNA: TGTGCCAGCAGCTTAGCCCGCGCACAGACCCAGTACTTC.

The CDR3: CASSIGGDRARYTF. Here the CDR3 DNA reads TGCGCCAGCAGCATAGGAGGCGACAGGGCCCGCTACACCTTC. This rearrangement joins TRBV5-1 to TRBJ1-2, with TRBD1 identical over 7 bases. Germline V gene lookup returns CDR1 SGHRS and CDR2 YFSETQ. V was pared by 4 bases and J by 9 bases, with 12 bases of the junction left unmatched. CDR3 length: 14 amino acids.

The chain employs TRBV4-3 and TRBJ2-1, with D unresolved. The ends were cut back, 0 bases at V and 6 bases at J, with 9 bases in the middle. The V gene's germline CDR1 is LGHNA and CDR2 YSLEER. This CDR3 has 14 amino acids. The CDR3 protein is CASSQEVTSNEQFF. The CDR3 DNA reads as TGCGCCAGCAGCCAAGAAGTCACGAGCAATGAGCAGTTCTTC.